Presented here are 7 T cell receptor beta chains from one specimen sequenced in a study of cytomegalovirus exposure and HLA in healthy donors. Amplification used 60 Vbeta primers and 13 Jbeta primers. Clones were read by immunoSEQ multiplex PCR, and TCRdb kept only the in-frame ones, dropping some. The sample comprises about 240,000 clones, about 81% of which are singletons, and roughly 7.4% rests with the top ten. The source material was PBMCs. Every receptor here comes from a woman in her fifties or sixties in good health and CMV-seropositive.

This clone was detected only a few times. The chain employs TRBV9 and TRBJ2-1; possible D gene TRBD1, 6 bases. Per the germline V gene, CDR1 is SGDLS and CDR2 is YYNGEE. Trimming took 1 base from V and 1 from J, leaving 9 bases between them. The CDR3 is 15 residues long. CDR3 region: CASSVTGSSYNEQFF. DNA for the CDR3: TGTGCCAGCAGCGTAACAGGGAGTTCCTACAATGAGCAGTTCTTC.

The rearrangement joins TRBV6-5 to TRBJ1-4, with a possible D match to TRBD1 (6 bases). The ends were cut back, 2 bases at V and 5 bases at J, with 9 bases in the middle. Looked up from germline, CDR1 is MNHEY and CDR2 is SVGAGI. The CDR3 totals 14 residues. CDR3 sequence reads: CASSYRQGNEKLFF. The CDR3 DNA follows: TGTGCCAGCAGTTACCGGCAGGGGAATGAAAAACTGTTTTTT.

V and J are TRBV5-4 and TRBJ1-2; TRBD1 is a possible D gene (6 bases). Germline-derived CDR1 and CDR2 are SGHNT and YYREEE (reference sequence). CDR3 length equals 13 residues. With 8 bases removed from V and 7 bases from J, the gap between germline ends came to 18 bases. CDR3 bases: TGTGCCAGTCAAAACAGGGCCCGAGGTGGCTACACCTTC. It specifies CASQNRARGGYTF.

This clone has a single count. The chain couples TRBV18 to TRBJ2-3; a possible D gene is TRBD2 (6 bases). There are 14 residues in the CDR3. From germline, CDR1 is KGHSH and CDR2 LQKENI. V was shortened by 4 bases and J by 5 bases, with 13 bases between the two germline ends. CDR3 nucleotides: TGTGCCAGCTCACAGGGACTCGGCGGAGATACGCAGTATTTT. Translated, it gives CASSQGLGGDTQYF. Variable domain in full (rest from reference TRBV18 and TRBJ2-3): NAGVMQNPRHLVRRRGQEARLRCSPMKGHSHVYWYRQLPEEGLKFMVYLQKENIIDESGMPKERFSAEFPKEGPSILRIQQVVRGDSAAYFCASSQGLGGDTQYFGPGTRLTVL.

Here the CDR3 reads CASSYASGASYEQYF. The DNA of the CDR3 is TGTGCCAGCAGTTACGCTAGCGGGGCCTCCTACGAGCAGTACTTC. The rearrangement uses TRBV6-5 and TRBJ2-7, with 9 bases aligning to TRBD2. This CDR3 has 15 amino acids. In germline, CDR1 is MNHEY, CDR2 SVGAGI. Trimming at V came to 2 bases and at J to 0 bases, leaving 2 bases not matched to a gene.

The chain couples TRBV10-1 to TRBJ2-2; no clear D gene. V lost 3 bases and J lost 0, with 5 bases in between. Germline CDR1 WNHNN, CDR2 SYGVQD (reference sequence). The CDR3 extends over 14 amino acids. CDR3 sequence (DNA): TGCGCCAGCAGTGACAGATCGAACACCGGGGAGCTGTTTTTT. Amino acids: CASSDRSNTGELFF.

This sequence joins TRBV18 and TRBJ2-7; 10 bases line up with TRBD1. Germline trimming cut 4 bases from V and 2 bases from J; bases unmatched to any gene: 5. This CDR3 has 15 residues. From germline, CDR1 is KGHSH and CDR2 LQKENI. This CDR3 reads CASSRDRGRPYEQYF. CDR3 in DNA: TGTGCCAGCTCACGGGACAGGGGTAGGCCCTACGAGCAGTACTTC.